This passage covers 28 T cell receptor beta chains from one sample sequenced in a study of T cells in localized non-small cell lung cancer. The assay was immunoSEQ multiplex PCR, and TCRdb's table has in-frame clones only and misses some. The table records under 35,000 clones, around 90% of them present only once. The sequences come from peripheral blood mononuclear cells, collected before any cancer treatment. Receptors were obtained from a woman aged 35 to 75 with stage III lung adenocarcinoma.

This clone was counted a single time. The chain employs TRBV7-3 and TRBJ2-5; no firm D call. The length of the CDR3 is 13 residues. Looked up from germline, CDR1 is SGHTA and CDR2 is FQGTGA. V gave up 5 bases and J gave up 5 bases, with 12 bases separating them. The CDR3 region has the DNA TGTGCCAGCAGCCCCCTCCCGTCCGAGACCCAGTACTTC. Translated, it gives CASSPLPSETQYF.

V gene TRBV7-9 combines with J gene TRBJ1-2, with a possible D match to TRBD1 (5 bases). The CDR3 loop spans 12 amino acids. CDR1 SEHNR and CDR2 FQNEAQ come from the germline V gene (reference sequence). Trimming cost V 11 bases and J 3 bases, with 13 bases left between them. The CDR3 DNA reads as TGTGCCGGGTCCCAGGGCGACTATGGCTACACCTTC. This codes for CAGSQGDYGYTF.

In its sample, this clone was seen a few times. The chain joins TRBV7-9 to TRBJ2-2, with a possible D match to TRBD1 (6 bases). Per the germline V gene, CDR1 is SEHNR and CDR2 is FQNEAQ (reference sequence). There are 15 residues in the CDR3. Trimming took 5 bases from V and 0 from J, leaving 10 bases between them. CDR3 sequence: CASSPRGANTGELFF. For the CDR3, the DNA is TGTGCCAGCAGCCCCAGGGGAGCGAACACCGGGGAGCTGTTTTTT. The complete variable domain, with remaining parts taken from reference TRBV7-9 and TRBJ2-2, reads DTGVSQNPRHKITKRGQNVTFRCDPISEHNRLYWYRQTLGQGPEFLTYFQNEAQLEKSRLLSDRFSAERPKGSFSTLEIQRTEQGDSAMYLCASSPRGANTGELFFGEGSRLTVL.

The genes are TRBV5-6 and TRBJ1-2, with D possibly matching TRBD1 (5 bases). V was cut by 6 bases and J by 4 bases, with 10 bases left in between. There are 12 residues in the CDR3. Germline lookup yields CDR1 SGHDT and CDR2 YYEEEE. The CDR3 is CASTQGVYGYTF. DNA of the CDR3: TGTGCCAGCACCCAGGGAGTCTATGGCTACACCTTC.

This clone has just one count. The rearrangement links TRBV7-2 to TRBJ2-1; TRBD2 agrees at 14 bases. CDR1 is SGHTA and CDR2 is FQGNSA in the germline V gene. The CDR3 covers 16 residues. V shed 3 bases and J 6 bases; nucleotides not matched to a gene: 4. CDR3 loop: CASSLTSGGGVNEQFF. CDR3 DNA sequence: TGTGCCAGCAGCTTGACTAGCGGGGGGGGTGTCAATGAGCAGTTCTTC.

As DNA, the CDR3 is TGTGCCAGCAGCCCAACTAGCGGGAGGACTTACAATGAGCAGTTCTTC. It encodes CASSPTSGRTYNEQFF. This sequence joins TRBV9 and TRBJ2-1; 12 nucleotides agree with TRBD2. The length of the CDR3 is 16 residues. Germline V gene sequence: CDR1 SGDLS, CDR2 YYNGEE. After removal of 4 bases from V and 4 bases from J, the junction contained 6 bases not matched to a gene. Full variable domain (remainder filled in from reference TRBV9 and TRBJ2-1): DSGVTQTPKHLITATGQRVTLRCSPRSGDLSVYWYQQSLDQGLQFLIQYYNGEERAKGNILERFSAQQFPDLHSELNLSSLELGDSALYFCASSPTSGRTYNEQFFGPGTRLTVL.

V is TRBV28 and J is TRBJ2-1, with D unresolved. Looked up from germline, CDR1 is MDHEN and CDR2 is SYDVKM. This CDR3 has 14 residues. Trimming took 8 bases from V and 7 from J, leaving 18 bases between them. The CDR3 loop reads CASGYNRDWNEQFF. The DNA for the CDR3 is TGTGCCAGCGGCTACAACAGAGACTGGAATGAGCAGTTCTTC. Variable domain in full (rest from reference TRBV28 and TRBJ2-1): DVKVTQSSRYLVKRTGEKVFLECVQDMDHENMFWYRQDPGLGLRLIYFSYDVKMKEKGDIPEGYSVSREKKERFSLILESASTNQTSMYLCASGYNRDWNEQFFGPGTRLTVL.

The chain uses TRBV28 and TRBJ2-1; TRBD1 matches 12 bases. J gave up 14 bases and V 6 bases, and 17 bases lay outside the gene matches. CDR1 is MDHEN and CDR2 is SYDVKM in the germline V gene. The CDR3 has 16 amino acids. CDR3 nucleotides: TGTGCCAGCAGCCCCGGGACAGGGGGCCCTAGCGGAGGTGAGTTCTTC. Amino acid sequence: CASSPGTGGPSGGEFF.

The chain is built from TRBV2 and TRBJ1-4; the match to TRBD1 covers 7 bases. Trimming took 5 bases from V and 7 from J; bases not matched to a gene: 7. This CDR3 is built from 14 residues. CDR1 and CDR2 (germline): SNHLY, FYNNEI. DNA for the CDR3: TGTGCCAGCAGTACCCGGGACAGTAGTGAAAAACTGTTTTTT. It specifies CASSTRDSSEKLFF.

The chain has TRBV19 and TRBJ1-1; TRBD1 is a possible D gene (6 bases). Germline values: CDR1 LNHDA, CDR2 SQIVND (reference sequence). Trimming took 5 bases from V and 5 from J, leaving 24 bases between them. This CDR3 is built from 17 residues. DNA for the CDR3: TGTGCCAGTAGTCCAGGGCCGGACAGTACGAAGGTAACTGAAGCTTTCTTT. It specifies CASSPGPDSTKVTEAFF.

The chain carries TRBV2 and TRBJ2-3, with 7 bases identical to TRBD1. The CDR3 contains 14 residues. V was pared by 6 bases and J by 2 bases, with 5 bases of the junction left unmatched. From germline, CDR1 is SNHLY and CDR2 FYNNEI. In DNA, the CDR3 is TGTGCCAGCAGGATGACAGGGAACACAGATACGCAGTATTTT. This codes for CASRMTGNTDTQYF. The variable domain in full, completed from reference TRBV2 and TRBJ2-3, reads EPEVTQTPSHQVTQMGQEVILRCVPISNHLYFYWYRQILGQKVEFLVSFYNNEISEKSEIFDDQFSVERPDGSNFTLKIRSTKLEDSAMYFCASRMTGNTDTQYFGPGTRLTVL.

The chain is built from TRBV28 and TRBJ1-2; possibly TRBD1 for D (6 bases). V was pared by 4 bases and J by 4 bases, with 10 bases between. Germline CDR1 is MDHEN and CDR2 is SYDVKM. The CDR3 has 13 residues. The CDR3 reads CASSSDRLYGYTF. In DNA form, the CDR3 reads TGTGCCAGCAGTTCGGACAGACTCTATGGCTACACCTTC.

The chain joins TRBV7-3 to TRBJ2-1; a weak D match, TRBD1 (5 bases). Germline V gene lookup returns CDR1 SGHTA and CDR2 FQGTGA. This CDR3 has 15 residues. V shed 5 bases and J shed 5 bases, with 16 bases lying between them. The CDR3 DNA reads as TGTGCCAGCAGCCCCCGACAGTCGGCGGACAATGAGCAGTTCTTC. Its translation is CASSPRQSADNEQFF.

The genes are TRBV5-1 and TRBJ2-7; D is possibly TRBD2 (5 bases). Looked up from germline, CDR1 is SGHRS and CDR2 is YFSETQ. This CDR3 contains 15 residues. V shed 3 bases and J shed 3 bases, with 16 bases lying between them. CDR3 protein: CASSSGEQEHYEQYF. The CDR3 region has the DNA TGCGCCAGCAGCTCTGGGGAGCAGGAACACTACGAGCAGTACTTC.

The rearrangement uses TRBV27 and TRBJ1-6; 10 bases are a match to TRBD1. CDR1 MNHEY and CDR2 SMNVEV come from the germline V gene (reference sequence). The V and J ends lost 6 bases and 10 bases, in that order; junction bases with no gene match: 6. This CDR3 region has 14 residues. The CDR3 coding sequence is TGTGCCAGCAGCTCCGGGACAGGGGCATCACCCCTCCACTTT. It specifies CASSSGTGASPLHF.

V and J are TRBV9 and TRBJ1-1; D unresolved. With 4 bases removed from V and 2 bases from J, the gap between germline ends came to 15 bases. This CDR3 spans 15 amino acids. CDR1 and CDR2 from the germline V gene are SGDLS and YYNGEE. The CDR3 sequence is CASSTEIGVNTEAFF. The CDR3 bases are TGTGCCAGCAGCACGGAGATAGGAGTTAACACTGAAGCTTTCTTT.

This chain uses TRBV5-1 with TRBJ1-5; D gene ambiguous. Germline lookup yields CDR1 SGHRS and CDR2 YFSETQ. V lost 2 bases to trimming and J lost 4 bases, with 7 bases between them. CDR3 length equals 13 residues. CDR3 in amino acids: CASSFGENQPQHF. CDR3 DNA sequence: TGCGCCAGCAGCTTCGGGGAGAATCAGCCCCAGCATTTT.

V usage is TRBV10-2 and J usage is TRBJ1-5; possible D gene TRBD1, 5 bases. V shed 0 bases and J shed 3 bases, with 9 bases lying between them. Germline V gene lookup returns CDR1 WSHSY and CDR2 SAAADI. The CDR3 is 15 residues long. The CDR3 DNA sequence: TGCGCCAGCAGTGAGTCGGGAGGGGCCAATCAGCCCCAGCATTTT. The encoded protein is CASSESGGANQPQHF.

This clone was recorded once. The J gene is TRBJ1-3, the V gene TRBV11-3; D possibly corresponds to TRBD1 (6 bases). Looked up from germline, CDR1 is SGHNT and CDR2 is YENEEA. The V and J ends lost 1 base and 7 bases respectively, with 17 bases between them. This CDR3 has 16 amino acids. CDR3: CASSLGGAAVMNTIYF. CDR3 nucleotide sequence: TGTGCCAGCAGCTTAGGGGGGGCCGCGGTAATGAACACCATATATTTT.

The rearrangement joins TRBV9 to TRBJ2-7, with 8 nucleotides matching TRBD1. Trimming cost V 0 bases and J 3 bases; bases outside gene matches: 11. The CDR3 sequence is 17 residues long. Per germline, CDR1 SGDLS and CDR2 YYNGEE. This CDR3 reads CASSVGGRQGTRYEQYF. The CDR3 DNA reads TGTGCCAGCAGCGTAGGGGGGAGACAGGGGACCCGCTACGAGCAGTACTTC.

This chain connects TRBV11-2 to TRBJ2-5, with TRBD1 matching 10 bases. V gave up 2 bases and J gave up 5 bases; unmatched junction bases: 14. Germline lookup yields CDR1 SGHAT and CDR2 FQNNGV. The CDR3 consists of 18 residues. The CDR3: CASSLRGRDRGFGETQYF. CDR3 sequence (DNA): TGTGCCAGCAGCTTAAGGGGACGGGACAGGGGTTTTGGGGAGACCCAGTACTTC.

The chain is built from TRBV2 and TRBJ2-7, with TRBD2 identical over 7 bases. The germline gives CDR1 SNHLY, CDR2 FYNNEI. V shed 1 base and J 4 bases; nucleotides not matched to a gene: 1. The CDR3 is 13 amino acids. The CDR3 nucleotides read TGTGCCAGCAGTGAAGGCGGGAGTTACGAGCAGTACTTC. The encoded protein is CASSEGGSYEQYF.

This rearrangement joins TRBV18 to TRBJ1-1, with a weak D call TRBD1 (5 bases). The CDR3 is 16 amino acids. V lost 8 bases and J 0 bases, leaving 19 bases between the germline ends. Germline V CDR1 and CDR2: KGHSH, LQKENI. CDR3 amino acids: CASHEATAAMNTEAFF. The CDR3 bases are TGTGCCAGCCACGAAGCGACAGCAGCTATGAACACTGAAGCTTTCTTT.

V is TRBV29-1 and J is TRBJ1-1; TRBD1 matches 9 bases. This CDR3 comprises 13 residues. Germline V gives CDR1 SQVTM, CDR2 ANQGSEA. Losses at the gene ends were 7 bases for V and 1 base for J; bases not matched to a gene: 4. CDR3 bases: TGCAGCGCCGCGACAGGGGGGAACACTGAAGCTTTCTTT. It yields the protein CSAATGGNTEAFF.

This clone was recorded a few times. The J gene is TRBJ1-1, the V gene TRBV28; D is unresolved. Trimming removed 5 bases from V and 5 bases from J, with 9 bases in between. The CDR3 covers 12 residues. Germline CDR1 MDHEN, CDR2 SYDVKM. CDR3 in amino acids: CASSPIRTEAFF. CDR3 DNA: TGTGCCAGCAGTCCCATACGGACTGAAGCTTTCTTT. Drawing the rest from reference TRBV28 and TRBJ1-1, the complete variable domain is DVKVTQSSRYLVKRTGEKVFLECVQDMDHENMFWYRQDPGLGLRLIYFSYDVKMKEKGDIPEGYSVSREKKERFSLILESASTNQTSMYLCASSPIRTEAFFGQGTRLTVV.

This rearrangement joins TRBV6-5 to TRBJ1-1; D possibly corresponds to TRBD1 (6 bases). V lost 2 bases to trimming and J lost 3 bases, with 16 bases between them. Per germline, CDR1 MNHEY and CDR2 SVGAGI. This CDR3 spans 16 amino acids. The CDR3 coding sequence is TGTGCCAGCAGTTACGGGCTGGGCAGGGGTCACACTGAAGCTTTCTTT. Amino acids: CASSYGLGRGHTEAFF.

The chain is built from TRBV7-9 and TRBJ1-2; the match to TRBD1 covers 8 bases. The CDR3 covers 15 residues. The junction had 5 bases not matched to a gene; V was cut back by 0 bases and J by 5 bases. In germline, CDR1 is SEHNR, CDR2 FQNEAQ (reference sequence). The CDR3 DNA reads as TGTGCCAGCAGCTTAGCCGACAGGGGATGGTATGGCTACACCTTC. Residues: CASSLADRGWYGYTF. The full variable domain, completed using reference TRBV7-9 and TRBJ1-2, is DTGVSQNPRHKITKRGQNVTFRCDPISEHNRLYWYRQTLGQGPEFLTYFQNEAQLEKSRLLSDRFSAERPKGSFSTLEIQRTEQGDSAMYLCASSLADRGWYGYTFGSGTRLTVV.

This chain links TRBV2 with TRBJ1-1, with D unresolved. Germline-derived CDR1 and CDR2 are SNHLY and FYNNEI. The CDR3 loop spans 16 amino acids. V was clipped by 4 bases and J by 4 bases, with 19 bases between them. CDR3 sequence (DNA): TGTGCCAGCAGTGGTGGGAGAGGCAGGACCTCCACTGAAGCTTTCTTT. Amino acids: CASSGGRGRTSTEAFF. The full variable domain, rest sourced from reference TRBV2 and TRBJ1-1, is EPEVTQTPSHQVTQMGQEVILRCVPISNHLYFYWYRQILGQKVEFLVSFYNNEISEKSEIFDDQFSVERPDGSNFTLKIRSTKLEDSAMYFCASSGGRGRTSTEAFFGQGTRLTVV.